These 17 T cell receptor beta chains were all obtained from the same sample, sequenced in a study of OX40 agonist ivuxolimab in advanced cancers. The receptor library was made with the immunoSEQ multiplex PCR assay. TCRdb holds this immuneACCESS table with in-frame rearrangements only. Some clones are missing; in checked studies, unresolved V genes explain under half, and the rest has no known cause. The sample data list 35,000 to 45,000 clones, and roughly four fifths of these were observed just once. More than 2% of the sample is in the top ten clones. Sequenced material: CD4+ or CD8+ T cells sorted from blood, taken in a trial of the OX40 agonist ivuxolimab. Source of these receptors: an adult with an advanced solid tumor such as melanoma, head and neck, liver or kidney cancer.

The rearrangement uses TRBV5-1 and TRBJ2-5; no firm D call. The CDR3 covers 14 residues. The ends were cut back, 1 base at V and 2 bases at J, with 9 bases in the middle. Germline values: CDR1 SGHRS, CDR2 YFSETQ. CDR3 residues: CASSLSSGQETQYF. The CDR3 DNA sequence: TGCGCCAGCAGCTTGAGTTCCGGGCAAGAGACCCAGTACTTC.

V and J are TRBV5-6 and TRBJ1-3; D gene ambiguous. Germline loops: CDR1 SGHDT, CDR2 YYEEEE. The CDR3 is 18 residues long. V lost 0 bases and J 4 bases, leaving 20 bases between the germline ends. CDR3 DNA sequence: TGTGCCAGCAGCTTGGGGGGATTGAGAGGAGATACCGGAAACACCATATATTTT. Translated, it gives CASSLGGLRGDTGNTIYF.

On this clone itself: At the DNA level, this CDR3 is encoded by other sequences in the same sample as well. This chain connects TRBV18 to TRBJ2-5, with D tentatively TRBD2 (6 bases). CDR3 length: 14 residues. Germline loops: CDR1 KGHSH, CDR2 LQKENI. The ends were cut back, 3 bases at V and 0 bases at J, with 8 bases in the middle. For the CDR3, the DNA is TGTGCCAGCTCACCGGGGGGAAACCAAGAGACCCAGTACTTC. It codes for CASSPGGNQETQYF. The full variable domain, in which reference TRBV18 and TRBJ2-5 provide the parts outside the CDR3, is NAGVMQNPRHLVRRRGQEARLRCSPMKGHSHVYWYRQLPEEGLKFMVYLQKENIIDESGMPKERFSAEFPKEGPSILRIQQVVRGDSAAYFCASSPGGNQETQYFGPGTRLLVL.

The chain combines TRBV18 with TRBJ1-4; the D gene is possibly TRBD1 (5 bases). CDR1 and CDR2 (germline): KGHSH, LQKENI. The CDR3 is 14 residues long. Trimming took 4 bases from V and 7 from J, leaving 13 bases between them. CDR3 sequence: CASSLGTGGEKLFF. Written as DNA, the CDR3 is TGTGCCAGCTCACTCGGGACGGGTGGTGAAAAACTGTTTTTT.

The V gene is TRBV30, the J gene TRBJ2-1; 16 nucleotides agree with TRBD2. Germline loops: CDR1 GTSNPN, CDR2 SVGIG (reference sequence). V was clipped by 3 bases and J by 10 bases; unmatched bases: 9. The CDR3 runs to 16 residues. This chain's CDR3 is CAWSAGTSGGVGEQFF. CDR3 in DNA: TGTGCCTGGAGCGCCGGGACTAGCGGGGGGGTAGGGGAGCAGTTCTTC.

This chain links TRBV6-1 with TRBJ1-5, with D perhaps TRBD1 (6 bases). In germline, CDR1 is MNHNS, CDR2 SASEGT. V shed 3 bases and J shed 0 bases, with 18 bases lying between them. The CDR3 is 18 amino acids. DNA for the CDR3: TGTGCCAGCAGTGACTATTCGCGGGGGGCGAATAGCAATCAGCCCCAGCATTTT. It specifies CASSDYSRGANSNQPQHF.

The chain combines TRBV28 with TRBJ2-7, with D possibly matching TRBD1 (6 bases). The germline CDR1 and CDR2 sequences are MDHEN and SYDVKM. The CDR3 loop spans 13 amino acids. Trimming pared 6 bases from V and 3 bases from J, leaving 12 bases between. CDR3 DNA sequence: TGTGCCAGCAGACTTGGACAGATCTACGAGCAGTACTTC. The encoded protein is CASRLGQIYEQYF.

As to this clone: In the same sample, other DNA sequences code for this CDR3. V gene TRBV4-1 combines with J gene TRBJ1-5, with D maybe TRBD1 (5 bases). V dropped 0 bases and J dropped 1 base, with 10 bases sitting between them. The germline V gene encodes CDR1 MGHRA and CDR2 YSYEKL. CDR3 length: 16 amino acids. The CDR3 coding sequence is TGCGCCAGCAGCCAAGATGGGGGAGGGAGCAATCAGCCCCAGCATTTT. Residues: CASSQDGGGSNQPQHF.

This chain's CDR3 is CASSAGTSGIGYNEQFF. The CDR3 nucleotides are TGTGCCAGCAGTGCCGGGACTAGCGGGATCGGGTACAATGAGCAGTTCTTC. The rearrangement links TRBV6-1 to TRBJ2-1; 13 bases are a match to TRBD2. Germline V gives CDR1 MNHNS, CDR2 SASEGT. The CDR3 has 17 amino acids. V shed 4 bases, J shed 4 bases, and the junction held 7 bases outside the gene matches.

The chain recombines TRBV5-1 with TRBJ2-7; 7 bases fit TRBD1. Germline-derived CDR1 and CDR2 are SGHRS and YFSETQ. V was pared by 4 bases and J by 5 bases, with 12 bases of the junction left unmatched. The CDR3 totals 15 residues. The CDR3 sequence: CASSDWDSAMNEQYF. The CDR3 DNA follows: TGCGCCAGCAGCGACTGGGACAGTGCGATGAACGAGCAGTACTTC.

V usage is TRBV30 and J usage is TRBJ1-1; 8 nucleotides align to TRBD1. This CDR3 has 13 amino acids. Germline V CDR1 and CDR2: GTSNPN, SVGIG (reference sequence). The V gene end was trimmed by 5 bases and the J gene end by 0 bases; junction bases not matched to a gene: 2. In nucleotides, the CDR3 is TGTGCCTGGGACAGGGGACTGAACACTGAAGCTTTCTTT. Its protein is CAWDRGLNTEAFF.

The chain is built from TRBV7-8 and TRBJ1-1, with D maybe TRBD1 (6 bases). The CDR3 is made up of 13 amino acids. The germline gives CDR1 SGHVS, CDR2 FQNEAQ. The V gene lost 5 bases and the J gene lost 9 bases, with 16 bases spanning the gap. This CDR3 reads CASSREGGLKAFF. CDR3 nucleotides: TGTGCCAGCAGCCGGGAGGGGGGATTAAAAGCTTTCTTT.

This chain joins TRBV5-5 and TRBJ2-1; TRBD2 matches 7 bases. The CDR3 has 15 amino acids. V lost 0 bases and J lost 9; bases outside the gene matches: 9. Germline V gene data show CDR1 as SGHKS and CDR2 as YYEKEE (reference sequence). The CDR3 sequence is CASSLGAGVTGEQFF. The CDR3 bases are TGTGCCAGCAGCTTGGGGGCGGGAGTTACGGGTGAGCAGTTCTTC. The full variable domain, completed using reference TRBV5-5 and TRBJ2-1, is DAGVTQSPTHLIKTRGQQVTLRCSPISGHKSVSWYQQVLGQGPQFIFQYYEKEERGRGNFPDRFSARQFPNYSSELNVNALLLGDSALYLCASSLGAGVTGEQFFGPGTRLTVL.

The chain's CDR3 is CASSINRGTGGELFF. Here the CDR3 DNA reads TGTGCCAGCAGCATAAACAGGGGGACCGGCGGGGAGCTGTTTTTT. The chain has TRBV5-8 and TRBJ2-2; 8 nucleotides agree with TRBD1. CDR1 SGHTS and CDR2 YDEGEE come from the germline V gene. This CDR3 has 15 residues. The V segment lost 4 bases and the J segment 7 bases; nucleotides outside the gene matches: 9.

The CDR3 is CASRTTGFGYTF. CDR3 DNA sequence: TGTGCCAGCAGAACAACAGGGTTTGGCTACACCTTC. V and J are TRBV5-4 and TRBJ1-2, with a tentative D call TRBD1 (6 bases). The germline gives CDR1 SGHNT, CDR2 YYREEE (reference sequence). CDR3 length equals 12 residues. With 5 bases removed from V and 7 bases from J, the gap between germline ends came to 12 bases.

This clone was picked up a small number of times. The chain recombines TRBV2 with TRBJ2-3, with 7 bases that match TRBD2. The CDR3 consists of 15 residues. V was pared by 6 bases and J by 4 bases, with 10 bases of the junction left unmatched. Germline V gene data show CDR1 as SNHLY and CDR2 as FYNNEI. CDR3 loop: CASRPSGIGADTQYF. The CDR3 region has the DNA TGTGCCAGCAGACCCAGCGGGATAGGCGCAGATACGCAGTATTTT.

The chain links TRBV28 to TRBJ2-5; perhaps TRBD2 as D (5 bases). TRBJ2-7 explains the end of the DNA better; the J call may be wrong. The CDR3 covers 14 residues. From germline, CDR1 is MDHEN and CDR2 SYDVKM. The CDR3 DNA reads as TGTGCCAGCACTCCCCCGGGAACCACCTACGAGCAGTACTTC. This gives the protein CASTPPGTTYEQYF.